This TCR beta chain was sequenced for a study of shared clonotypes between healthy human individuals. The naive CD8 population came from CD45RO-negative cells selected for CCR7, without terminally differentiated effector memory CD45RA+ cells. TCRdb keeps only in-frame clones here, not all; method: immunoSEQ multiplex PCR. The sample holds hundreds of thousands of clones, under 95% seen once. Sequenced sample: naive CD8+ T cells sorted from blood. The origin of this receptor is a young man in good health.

The CDR3 nucleotides are TGTGCCAGCAGTCTCCCGAGCCGAGACAATGAGCAGTTCTTC. Its translation is CASSLPSRDNEQFF. J is TRBJ2-1 and V is TRBV27; D is uncertain. Germline V gene lookup returns CDR1 MNHEY and CDR2 SMNVEV (reference sequence). The V end was cut by 5 bases, the J end by 5 bases, with 13 bases between. This CDR3 contains 14 residues.